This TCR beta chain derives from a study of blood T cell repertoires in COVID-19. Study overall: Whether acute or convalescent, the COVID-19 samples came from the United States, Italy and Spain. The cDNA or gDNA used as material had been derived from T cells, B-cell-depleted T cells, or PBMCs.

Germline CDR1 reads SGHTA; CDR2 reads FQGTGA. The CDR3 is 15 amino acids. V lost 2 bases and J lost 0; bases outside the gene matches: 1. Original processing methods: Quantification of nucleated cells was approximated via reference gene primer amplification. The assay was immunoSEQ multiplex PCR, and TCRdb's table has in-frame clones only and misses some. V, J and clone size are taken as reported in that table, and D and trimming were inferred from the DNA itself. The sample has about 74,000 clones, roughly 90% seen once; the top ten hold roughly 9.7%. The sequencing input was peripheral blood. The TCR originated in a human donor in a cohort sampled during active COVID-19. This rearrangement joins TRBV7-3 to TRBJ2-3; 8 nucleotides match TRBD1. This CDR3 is CASSLGQGSTDTQYF. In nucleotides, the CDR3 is TGTGCCAGCAGCTTAGGACAGGGTAGCACAGATACGCAGTATTTT.